The clone carrying this T cell receptor (beta chain) was detected many times. This CDR3 has 14 residues. The V and J ends lost 2 bases and 8 bases, in that order; junction bases with no gene match: 5. Germline CDR1 reads SGHDN; CDR2 reads FVKESK. This entry is derived from a study of T-cell memory formation after mild COVID-19. Each CDR3 protein is one row after TCRdb ran MiXCR on the 5' RACE reads. Here the sample spans fewer than 650,000 distinct CDR3 sequences, about 18% being singletons. This rearrangement joins TRBV14 to TRBJ2-4; 8 bases are a match to TRBD1. The TCR comes from an adult woman who had mild COVID-19 (a few samples of this study predate the infection). Cell type and time point are not known. Material: PBMCs or a T cell subset sorted from them (not recorded which). Written as DNA, the CDR3 is TGTGCCAGCAGCCAAACAGGGGGAATGGACATTCAGTACTTC. It encodes CASSQTGGMDIQYF.